Below are 6 T cell receptor beta chains sequenced from a single sample in a study of shared clonotypes between healthy human individuals. Assay used: immunoSEQ multiplex PCR; TCRdb lists only in-frame clones, some missing. The sample has approximately 980,000 clones; over 75% are singletons. Sequenced: memory CD4+ T cells sorted from blood. The sample's subset: CD45RA-negative fraction. These receptors came from a young man in good health.

This clone appeared once. The V and J genes are TRBV29-1 and TRBJ1-1; D is unresolved. This CDR3 spans 11 amino acids. Trimming removed 3 bases at V and 1 base at J, with 3 bases between. Germline V lookup: CDR1 SQVTM, CDR2 ANQGSEA. The CDR3: CSVDPNTEAFF. The CDR3 DNA sequence: TGCAGCGTTGACCCGAACACTGAAGCTTTCTTT.

The sample holds one count of this clone. The chain is built from TRBV2 and TRBJ2-2; D gene ambiguous. V was clipped by 6 bases and J by 2 bases, with 13 bases between them. This CDR3 region has 15 residues. Per the germline V gene, CDR1 is SNHLY and CDR2 is FYNNEI. The DNA for the CDR3 is TGTGCCAGCAGCCTCGCCTCGGGTAACACCGGGGAGCTGTTTTTT. The encoded protein is CASSLASGNTGELFF. Drawing the rest from reference TRBV2 and TRBJ2-2, the complete variable domain is EPEVTQTPSHQVTQMGQEVILRCVPISNHLYFYWYRQILGQKVEFLVSFYNNEISEKSEIFDDQFSVERPDGSNFTLKIRSTKLEDSAMYFCASSLASGNTGELFFGEGSRLTVL.

This clone showed up just once. This sequence joins TRBV5-1 and TRBJ2-7; TRBD1 matches 9 bases. This CDR3 contains 17 residues. Looked up from germline, CDR1 is SGHRS and CDR2 is YFSETQ. V trimming: 0 bases; J trimming: 5 bases; junction bases outside the gene matches: 12. CDR3 sequence (DNA): TGCGCCAGCAGCTTGGGACAGGGGGTGGGAATGGTCGACGAGCAGTACTTC. Translating it yields CASSLGQGVGMVDEQYF.

The chain uses TRBV5-6 and TRBJ2-7; a weak D match, TRBD1 (5 bases). V shed 4 bases and J shed 2 bases, with 10 bases lying between them. This CDR3 region has 13 residues. CDR1 SGHDT and CDR2 YYEEEE come from the germline V gene. The CDR3 bases are TGTGCCAGCAGCGCTAGACAGACCTACGAGCAGTACTTC. Its protein product is CASSARQTYEQYF.

Points on this clone: This specimen includes other DNA sequences encoding the same CDR3. The chain employs TRBV30 and TRBJ1-6; no clear D. The germline CDR1 and CDR2 sequences are GTSNPN and SVGIG (reference sequence). The CDR3 has 12 residues. The V end was cut by 4 bases, the J end by 4 bases, with 5 bases between. The CDR3 sequence: CAWTVYNSPLHF. As DNA, the CDR3 is TGTGCCTGGACCGTTTATAATTCACCCCTCCACTTT.

The rearrangement joins TRBV30 to TRBJ1-2; D is perhaps TRBD1 (6 bases). The V and J ends lost 3 bases and 0 bases respectively, with 17 bases between them. The CDR3 has 16 residues. Germline lookup yields CDR1 GTSNPN and CDR2 SVGIG (reference sequence). CDR3 amino acids: CAWSRDIKTANYGYTF. In nucleotides, the CDR3 is TGTGCCTGGAGCCGGGACATAAAGACTGCTAACTATGGCTACACCTTC.